This T cell receptor (beta chain) was retrieved from a study of shared clonotypes between healthy human individuals. The wider study: For every donor, three CD4 naive, three CD4 memory, two CD8 naive and one CD8 memory plates were used.

Deep-level settings were used for running the assay. Sequencing used immunoSEQ multiplex PCR; TCRdb keeps in-frame clones, though not all of them. This table holds some 2,000,000 clones, about 95% found once. Naive CD8 isolation took CD45RO-negative cells positively selected for CCR7 and excluded terminally differentiated effector memory CD45RA+ cells. Worth noting for this clone: What it binds is unknown.

The CDR3 loop spans 15 amino acids. The germline gives CDR1 MNHNS, CDR2 SASEGT. Trimming removed 8 bases from V and 4 bases from J, with 20 bases in between. General study results and limits: Clonotype sharing across several donors was observed for 4% to 6.5% of naive CD4 clonotypes. Incompleteness in sorted-subset sequencing, despite large depth, was shown by rarefaction.

This clonotype was obtained from a man aged 18 to 29 in good health. The material sequenced was naive CD8+ T cells sorted from blood. The chain is built from TRBV6-1 and TRBJ1-2; D possibly corresponds to TRBD1 (5 bases). The CDR3 here is CASRHPTTVFYGYTF. The CDR3 DNA is TGTGCCAGCCGCCATCCTACGACAGTTTTCTATGGCTACACCTTC.